Listed below are T cell receptor beta chains from one sample, sequenced in a study of memory CD8 T cells in hepatitis C reinfection. This table comes from immunoSEQ multiplex PCR, and its TCRdb copy is limited to in-frame clones, with some not included. Counted here are over 45,000 clones, roughly 91% occurring once; the ten biggest clones make up 0.9% to 1.1%. The sequencing sample was made of naive CD8+ T cells sorted from blood. These receptors came from a man between 18 and 35 years old with hepatitis C virus infection. Each CDR3 is given with its conserved first and last residue. The D gene is left open where the match is weak. Where a row states a size, it is once, few, many or the class of an expanded clone; other rows omit it.

len	abundance	v_gene	d_gene	j_gene	CDR3nt	CDR3aa
17	NA	TRBV19	NA	TRBJ2-1	TGTGCCAGTAGTATAGATCTATCGGAGAGCTCCTACAATGAGCAGTTCTTC	CASSIDLSESSYNEQFF
12	once	TRBV7-9	NA	TRBJ2-7	TGTGCCAGCAGTCGCAGCTCCTACGAGCAGTACTTC	CASSRSSYEQYF
17	NA	TRBV5-6	TRBD1	TRBJ1-2	TGTGCCAGCAGCCCCTCGCCGGGACAGCCCGTGGACTATGGCTACACCTTC	CASSPSPGQPVDYGYTF
17	NA	TRBV7-9	TRBD2	TRBJ2-6	TGTGCCAGCAGCTTAGCGGGAGGGGAGGCTGGGGCCAACGTCCTGACTTTC	CASSLAGGEAGANVLTF
14	NA	TRBV7-6	TRBD1	TRBJ2-5	TGTGCCAGCAGCTTAACAGGGGGAATAGAGACCCAGTACTTC	CASSLTGGIETQYF
14	NA	TRBV7-8	TRBD2	TRBJ2-5	TGTGCCAGCAGCCCATTAGCGGGGGGGGGAGAGCAGTACTTC	CASSPLAGGGEQYF
15	NA	TRBV27	TRBD2	TRBJ2-1	TGTGCCAGCAGTTTAGCAGTGGGACTAGCAAATGAGCAGTTCTTC	CASSLAVGLANEQFF
14	NA	TRBV2	NA	TRBJ2-7	TGTGCCAGCAGACTAGTTTCCCATACCTACGAGCAGTACTTC	CASRLVSHTYEQYF
16	NA	TRBV7-8	NA	TRBJ1-5	TGTGCCAGCAGCTTAATGGAGGAGCAGGGAGGTCAGCCCCAGCATTTT	CASSLMEEQGGQPQHF
17	NA	TRBV9	TRBD2	TRBJ2-1	TGTGCCAGCAGCGTAGCAACTAGCGGGCCCGCAGGTAATGAGCAGTTCTTC	CASSVATSGPAGNEQFF
13	few	TRBV27	NA	TRBJ1-2	TGTGCCAGCAGTTTCCCAGGGGCCTATGGCTACACCTTC	CASSFPGAYGYTF
16	NA	TRBV9	TRBD2	TRBJ2-7	TGTGCCAGCAGCCCCTCCCGGCTAGCGGGAGCCTACGAGCAGTACTTC	CASSPSRLAGAYEQYF
14	NA	TRBV4-1	TRBD1	TRBJ1-6	TGCGCCAGCGCCCGACAGGGGATCAATTCACCCCTCCACTTT	CASARQGINSPLHF
17	NA	TRBV19	TRBD2	TRBJ2-1	TGTGCCAGTAGGGTGACTAGCGGGTCCCTCTCCTACAATGAGCAGTTCTTC	CASRVTSGSLSYNEQFF
18	NA	TRBV29-1	TRBD2	TRBJ2-2	TGCAGCGCCCTCCTAGCGGGAGGGCGCCCTTTGAACACCGGGGAGCTGTTTTTT	CSALLAGGRPLNTGELFF
15	NA	TRBV29-1	TRBD2	TRBJ2-3	TGCAGCGTTGAAGAGTCCCAGCGGGGAGGGGATACGCAGTATTTT	CSVEESQRGGDTQYF
17	NA	TRBV4-3	TRBD2	TRBJ2-4	TGCGCCAGCAGCCAAGAGCTAGCGGGGGTAGCCAAAAACATTCAGTACTTC	CASSQELAGVAKNIQYF
15	NA	TRBV27	NA	TRBJ1-2	TGTGCCAGCAGTTTATCGACATCAACTAACTATGGCTACACCTTC	CASSLSTSTNYGYTF
13	NA	TRBV6-5	NA	TRBJ2-2	TGTGCCAGCAGCTTTTCCCGGGTCGGGGAGCTGTTTTTT	CASSFSRVGELFF
14	few	TRBV5-6	NA	TRBJ1-5	TGTGCCAGCAGCTTAGGCGGGAGGAATCAGCCCCAGCATTTT	CASSLGGRNQPQHF
18	NA	TRBV19	TRBD2	TRBJ2-1	TGTGCCAGTAGTACTTGGGGGCTAGCGGGGGGGCTCTACAATGAGCAGTTCTTC	CASSTWGLAGGLYNEQFF
15	NA	TRBV11-1	NA	TRBJ2-7	TGTGCCAGCAGCTTAGGTGGGGCCCTAACCTACGAGCAGTACTTC	CASSLGGALTYEQYF
17	NA	TRBV6-1	TRBD2	TRBJ2-5	TGTGCCAGCAGTGGCCGTTTCGGGACTCCGGGGGGATTGACCCAGTACTTC	CASSGRFGTPGGLTQYF
15	few	TRBV6-5	NA	TRBJ1-1	TGTGCCAGCAGTTATAGTCCAGGTGGTAACACTGAAGCTTTCTTT	CASSYSPGGNTEAFF
16	NA	TRBV28	NA	TRBJ2-1	TGTGCCAGCAGACAAAACAGGGAAAGCTCCTACAATGAGCAGTTCTTC	CASRQNRESSYNEQFF
14	NA	TRBV4-1	NA	TRBJ1-1	TGCGCCAGCAGCCAAGATCCGGGGGGGCCGGGGGCTTTCTTT	CASSQDPGGPGAFF
16	NA	TRBV7-9	TRBD1	TRBJ1-2	TGTGCCAGCAGCCTTTCCAAACCGGGACAGGGGCATGGCTACACCTTC	CASSLSKPGQGHGYTF
17	NA	TRBV23-1	NA	TRBJ2-1	TGCGCCAGCAGTCAGCTATCGACACCCCGGAGGTGGAATGAGCAGTTCTTC	CASSQLSTPRRWNEQFF
14	once	TRBV19	NA	TRBJ1-2	TGTGCCAGTACCGTCCTACCCCTTCTCTATGGCTACACCTTC	CASTVLPLLYGYTF
15	NA	TRBV27	NA	TRBJ2-3	TGTGCCAGCAGCCTCGGGACGGAACCACAGGGTACGCAGTATTTT	CASSLGTEPQGTQYF
13	NA	TRBV2	NA	TRBJ1-1	TGTGCCAGCCTGGGGGGGGGATCGTCCCGAGCTTTCTTT	CASLGGGSSRAFF
13	NA	TRBV27	NA	TRBJ2-7	TGTGCCAGCAGTTTAGGCAGTGACTACGAGCAGTACTTC	CASSLGSDYEQYF
13	NA	TRBV7-6	TRBD2	TRBJ2-5	TGTGCCAGCAGCTTAGGCAAGGCGGGGGAGCAGTACTTC	CASSLGKAGEQYF
15	once	TRBV13	TRBD1	TRBJ1-4	TGTGCCAGCAGCTTGACAGGGGAGCACCCGGAAAAACTGTTTTTT	CASSLTGEHPEKLFF
16	NA	TRBV19	NA	TRBJ2-2	TGTGCCAGTAGTATAAGTCCCGGGGGGAACACCGGGGAGCTGTTTTTT	CASSISPGGNTGELFF
14	NA	TRBV27	TRBD1	TRBJ1-2	TGTGCCAGCAGTGTGGACAGGGCTAACTATGGCTACACCTTC	CASSVDRANYGYTF
15	once	TRBV30	TRBD2	TRBJ2-1	TGTGCCTGGAGTGGGGGTAGCGGGGGCTCAGATGAGCAGTTCTTC	CAWSGGSGGSDEQFF
17	NA	TRBV7-9	TRBD1	TRBJ1-1	TGTGCCAGCAGCTCCTTAGGGGGGACAGGGATGAACACTGAAGCTTTCTTT	CASSSLGGTGMNTEAFF
15	NA	TRBV6-5	NA	TRBJ1-1	TGTGCCAGCAGTTATTCCCGGGGGACGAACACTGAAGCTTTCTTT	CASSYSRGTNTEAFF
13	NA	TRBV7-9	NA	TRBJ1-5	TGTGCCAGCAGCTTAGGACTCGAACAGCCCCAGCATTTT	CASSLGLEQPQHF
16	NA	TRBV29-1	NA	TRBJ2-7	TGCAGCGTTGAATTATCTTTACCGGGCTCCGAGGAGGGGCAGTACTTC	CSVELSLPGSEEGQYF
20	NA	TRBV9	TRBD1	TRBJ2-2	TGTGCCAGCAGCGTAGGGAGGGAGGGGACAGGGGGCGCGAACACCGGGGAGCTGTTTTTT	CASSVGREGTGGANTGELFF
16	NA	TRBV5-1	TRBD2	TRBJ2-3	TGCGCCAGCAGCTCGGGACTAGCCCCTAGAGTGGATACGCAGTATTTT	CASSSGLAPRVDTQYF
13	NA	TRBV6-6	TRBD1	TRBJ1-2	TGTGCCAGCAGGAGGACAGGGTGGGATGGCTACACCTTC	CASRRTGWDGYTF
14	few	TRBV7-9	TRBD1	TRBJ1-6	TGTGCCAGCAGCTTAGTGACAGGGAATTCACCCCTCCACTTT	CASSLVTGNSPLHF
17	NA	TRBV2	TRBD2	TRBJ2-7	TGTGCCAGCAGCACCCGACTAGCGGGAGTTCAGGGCTACGAGCAGTACTTC	CASSTRLAGVQGYEQYF
16	NA	TRBV11-2	TRBD2	TRBJ2-1	TGTGCCAGCAGCTTGGCGGGGGGGAGCTCCTACAATGAGCAGTTCTTC	CASSLAGGSSYNEQFF
15	NA	TRBV13	NA	TRBJ2-1	TGTGCCAGCAGCTCCAGGGATCGCTCCTACAATGAGCAGTTCTTC	CASSSRDRSYNEQFF
16	once	TRBV4-1	NA	TRBJ1-3	TGCGCCAGCAGCCAAGGTCACTGGAGCTCTGGAAACACCATATATTTT	CASSQGHWSSGNTIYF
16	NA	TRBV2	NA	TRBJ2-5	TGTGCCAGCAGTTCCTTAGGGACTGGGCCTAAAGAGACCCAGTACTTC	CASSSLGTGPKETQYF
15	NA	TRBV11-2	NA	TRBJ1-3	TGTGCCAGCAGCTTAGGGTACTCCTCTGGAAACACCATATATTTT	CASSLGYSSGNTIYF
16	once	TRBV9	TRBD2	TRBJ2-2	TGTGCCAGCAGCGTAGAGGGCGGGAGTTACACCGGGGAGCTGTTTTTT	CASSVEGGSYTGELFF
14	NA	TRBV7-9	NA	TRBJ2-5	TGTGCCAGCAGCGCTCTATATAACCAAGAGACCCAGTACTTC	CASSALYNQETQYF
15	NA	TRBV2	TRBD2	TRBJ2-3	TGTGCCAGCAGCTGGACTAGCGGGACTACAGATACGCAGTATTTT	CASSWTSGTTDTQYF
14	NA	TRBV9	TRBD2	TRBJ2-1	TGTGCCAGCAGCTCTAGCGGGATATCATATGAGCAGTTCTTC	CASSSSGISYEQFF
13	once	TRBV5-1	TRBD2	TRBJ2-5	TGCGCCAGCAGCTCGGGACTAGCGTGGACCCAGTACTTC	CASSSGLAWTQYF
13	few	TRBV7-9	NA	TRBJ1-1	TGTGCCAGCAGAGGGAAGGGGGACACTGAAGCTTTCTTT	CASRGKGDTEAFF
15	NA	TRBV7-9	NA	TRBJ2-2	TGTGCCAGCAGCTTAGTAGGGAGTGACACCGGGGAGCTGTTTTTT	CASSLVGSDTGELFF
15	NA	TRBV19	NA	TRBJ2-5	TGTGCCAGTAGTATAGTTATGACAGACCAAGAGACCCAGTACTTC	CASSIVMTDQETQYF
18	once	TRBV27	TRBD2	TRBJ2-7	TGTGCCAGCAGTTCTCTACCCGGGACTAGCGGGAGAACGTACGAGCAGTACTTC	CASSSLPGTSGRTYEQYF